Listed here are 22 T cell receptor beta chains from one sample, sequenced in a study of CD8 T cells in Susac syndrome. An input of about 0.5 to 1 ug of RNA was subjected to reverse transcription using random hexamers. MiXCR was run by TCRdb on the immunoSEQ multiplex PCR reads, yielding one entry per CDR3 protein. Of under 150,000 distinct CDR3 sequences listed, around 75% are singletons. The specimen sequenced was CD8+ T cells from PBMCs. All receptors derive from a human donor with multiple sclerosis.

The chain uses TRBV7-9 and TRBJ1-5; D gene ambiguous. CDR1 SEHNR and CDR2 FQNEAQ come from the germline V gene (reference sequence). The germline V and J ends were trimmed by 4 bases and 10 bases, with 11 bases remaining between them. CDR3 length equals 12 residues. The CDR3: CASSSPSHPQHF. DNA of the CDR3: TGTGCCAGCAGCTCTCCTTCCCACCCCCAGCATTTT.

The chain carries TRBV28 and TRBJ1-4; D unresolved. This CDR3 is 15 amino acids long. Germline assignment: CDR1 MDHEN and CDR2 SYDVKM. V lost 6 bases and J 7 bases, leaving 18 bases between the germline ends. DNA for the CDR3: TGTGCCAGCAGCTCACCCTGGATTGGCGGTGAAAAACTGTTTTTT. Translation: CASSSPWIGGEKLFF.

The chain uses TRBV4-3 and TRBJ2-1; 10 bases line up with TRBD2. Unmatched junction bases numbered 2, after V lost 0 bases and J lost 0 bases. Germline CDR1 LGHNA, CDR2 YSLEER. The CDR3 loop spans 17 amino acids. The CDR3 reads CASSQELAGFSYNEQFF. The CDR3 DNA reads TGCGCCAGCAGCCAAGAACTAGCGGGATTCTCCTACAATGAGCAGTTCTTC.

The chain couples TRBV18 to TRBJ2-7, with D unresolved. This CDR3 contains 13 residues. V gave up 3 bases and J gave up 4 bases, with 10 bases separating them. Germline V gene data show CDR1 as KGHSH and CDR2 as LQKENI. The CDR3 here is CASSPFARYEQYV. The CDR3, as DNA: TGTGCCAGCTCACCTTTCGCCCGATACGAGCAGTACGTC.

This clonotype appeared a single time. The rearrangement uses TRBV4-3 and TRBJ2-2; no definite D call. Per the germline V gene, CDR1 is LGHNA and CDR2 is YSLEER. The CDR3 is 17 residues long. The germline V and J ends were trimmed by 0 bases and 3 bases, with 14 bases remaining between them. CDR3 amino acids: CASSQDTGLYDTGELFF. CDR3 nucleotides: TGCGCCAGCAGCCAAGATACCGGCCTTTATGACACCGGGGAGCTGTTTTTT.

The rearrangement uses TRBV25-1 and TRBJ1-2; possibly TRBD1 for D (6 bases). The CDR3 runs 15 residues. Germline CDR1 is MGHDK and CDR2 is SYGVNS. Trimming cost V 3 bases and J 1 base, with 12 bases left between them. The CDR3 is CASSDLPQGNYGYTF. In nucleotides, the CDR3 is TGTGCCAGCAGTGACCTACCACAGGGTAACTATGGCTACACCTTC.

CDR3 sequence: CASSIDRVNTGELFF. CDR3 DNA: TGTGCCAGCAGTATCGACAGGGTGAACACCGGGGAGCTGTTTTTT. The rearrangement uses TRBV12-3 or TRBV12-4 and TRBJ2-2; 7 bases map to TRBD1. The CDR3 spans 15 residues. J lost 1 base, V lost 5 bases, and 4 bases had no gene match.

The chain employs TRBV11-2 and TRBJ2-1; 7 positions match TRBD2. The CDR3 is 17 residues long. V gave up 3 bases and J gave up 2 bases; unmatched junction bases: 10. Looked up from germline, CDR1 is SGHAT and CDR2 is FQNNGV. The CDR3 reads CASSFLLAGVTYNEQFF. DNA of the CDR3: TGTGCCAGCAGCTTCCTTCTTGCGGGAGTAACCTACAATGAGCAGTTCTTC.

This clonotype was counted only a few times. The chain employs TRBV4-1 and TRBJ1-2; unclear D gene. The ends were cut back, 5 bases at V and 6 bases at J, with 13 bases in the middle. Germline CDR1 is MGHRA and CDR2 is YSYEKL. The CDR3 has 13 amino acids. CDR3 bases: TGCGCCAGCAGCAAGCTTACCAGCCATGGCTACACCTTC. Its translation is CASSKLTSHGYTF.

The chain employs TRBV20-1 and TRBJ1-5; D is ambiguous. The germline gives CDR1 DFQATT, CDR2 SNEGSKA (reference sequence). V shed 0 bases and J shed 4 bases, with 7 bases lying between them. CDR3 length: 13 residues. In DNA, the CDR3 is TGCAGTGCTAGAGATATGGCAAATCAGCCCCAGCATTTT. Its protein is CSARDMANQPQHF.

The J gene is TRBJ2-1, the V gene TRBV27, with D perhaps TRBD1 (6 bases). The CDR3 loop spans 15 amino acids. The germline V and J ends were trimmed by 5 bases and 3 bases, with 14 bases remaining between them. The germline gives CDR1 MNHEY, CDR2 SMNVEV (reference sequence). This CDR3 is CASSTGLHVYNEQFF. CDR3 DNA: TGTGCCAGCAGTACAGGGTTACATGTCTACAATGAGCAGTTCTTC.

The J gene is TRBJ2-5, the V gene TRBV5-1; 9 bases align to TRBD1. CDR3 size: 17 residues. Unmatched junction bases numbered 9, after V lost 1 base and J lost 2 bases. From germline, CDR1 is SGHRS and CDR2 YFSETQ. As DNA, the CDR3 is TGCGCCAGCAGCTTGTATGGGGGGACAGGGACTCAAGAGACCCAGTACTTC. Residues: CASSLYGGTGTQETQYF. The entire variable domain, with the rest obtained from reference TRBV5-1 and TRBJ2-5, is as follows: KAGVTQTPRYLIKTRGQQVTLSCSPISGHRSVSWYQQTPGQGLQFLFEYFSETQRNKGNFPGRFSGRQFSNSRSEMNVSTLELGDSALYLCASSLYGGTGTQETQYFGPGTRLLVL.

This chain joins TRBV6-1 and TRBJ1-1; TRBD1 is a possible D gene (6 bases). This CDR3 has 17 amino acids. The germline V gene encodes CDR1 MNHNS and CDR2 SASEGT. The V end was cut by 6 bases, the J end by 1 base, with 21 bases between. CDR3 residues: CASSPRDIDLGNTEAFF. The DNA for the CDR3 is TGTGCCAGCAGCCCTCGGGACATCGACCTTGGGAACACTGAAGCTTTCTTT.

The rearrangement joins TRBV7-6 to TRBJ1-3; D not certain. The germline V and J ends were trimmed by 6 bases and 0 bases, with 6 bases remaining between them. Looked up from germline, CDR1 is SGHVS and CDR2 is FNYEAQ. This CDR3 spans 13 amino acids. The CDR3 region has the DNA TGTGCCAGCAGACGGCTCTCTGGAAACACCATATATTTT. Its protein product is CASRRLSGNTIYF.

The V gene is TRBV5-6, the J gene TRBJ1-1, with D perhaps TRBD1 (5 bases). The CDR3 is made up of 14 amino acids. The ends were cut back, 0 bases at V and 6 bases at J, with 12 bases in the middle. Germline assignment: CDR1 SGHDT and CDR2 YYEEEE. The DNA of the CDR3 is TGTGCCAGCAGCTTGGTAGTTTTGGGGGCTGAAGCTTTCTTT. It encodes CASSLVVLGAEAFF.

The chain couples TRBV27 to TRBJ1-3; D call uncertain. This CDR3 spans 15 amino acids. Germline CDR1 and CDR2: MNHEY and SMNVEV (reference sequence). V lost 3 bases and J 0 bases, leaving 9 bases between the germline ends. This CDR3 reads CASSFEMSSGNTIYF. As DNA, the CDR3 is TGTGCCAGCAGTTTTGAGATGAGCTCTGGAAACACCATATATTTT.

The gene calls are TRBV6-5 and TRBJ1-1; 8 nucleotides line up with TRBD1. The germline gives CDR1 MNHEY, CDR2 SVGAGI. This CDR3 region has 15 residues. V was pared by 5 bases and J by 2 bases, with 7 bases of the junction left unmatched. DNA for the CDR3: TGTGCCAGCAGTCTCCGGACAGGGCTAAACACTGAAGCTTTCTTT. It codes for CASSLRTGLNTEAFF.

For the CDR3, the DNA is TGTGCCAGCAGGATCACCCCGGGAACAACCTACGAGCAGTACTTC. Translating gives CASRITPGTTYEQYF. The V and J genes are TRBV27 and TRBJ2-7; D may be TRBD2 (5 bases). V dropped 6 bases and J dropped 2 bases, with 17 bases sitting between them. The CDR3 consists of 15 residues. CDR1 MNHEY and CDR2 SMNVEV come from the germline V gene (reference sequence).

Here the CDR3 DNA reads TGTGCCAGCAGTTTAGCCAGCCCCAACTATGGCTACACCTTC. Translating it yields CASSLASPNYGYTF. The J gene is TRBJ1-2, the V gene TRBV12-3 or TRBV12-4; D ambiguous. Trimming shortened V by 0 bases and J by 2 bases, and 7 bases separated the two germline ends. There are 14 residues in the CDR3.

The rearrangement uses TRBV27 and TRBJ2-5; TRBD2 agrees at 13 bases. J was trimmed by 4 bases and V by 5 bases; bases with no gene match: 4. This CDR3 spans 15 amino acids. Germline CDR1 MNHEY, CDR2 SMNVEV (reference sequence). CDR3 nucleotide sequence: TGTGCCAGCAGTACTAGCGGGAGGGCGTTAGAGACCCAGTACTTC. Its protein is CASSTSGRALETQYF.

In its sample, this clonotype was seen once. The chain has TRBV29-1 and TRBJ2-7; 9 bases match TRBD1. V lost 7 bases, J lost 2 bases, and 9 bases stayed unmatched. This CDR3 comprises 14 residues. CDR1 is SQVTM, CDR2 ANQGSEA, per germline. This CDR3 is CSADRTGEPYEQYF. The CDR3, as DNA: TGCAGCGCCGACCGGACAGGGGAGCCCTACGAGCAGTACTTC.

The genes are TRBV5-1 and TRBJ2-7; TRBD1 aligns across 11 bases. Germline V CDR1 and CDR2: SGHRS, YFSETQ. J lost 5 bases, V lost 3 bases, and 7 bases had no gene match. This CDR3 spans 15 amino acids. The CDR3 loop is CASSWTGTGGDEQYF. Written as DNA, the CDR3 is TGCGCCAGCAGCTGGACCGGGACAGGGGGGGACGAGCAGTACTTC. The entire variable domain, with the rest obtained from reference TRBV5-1 and TRBJ2-7, is as follows: KAGVTQTPRYLIKTRGQQVTLSCSPISGHRSVSWYQQTPGQGLQFLFEYFSETQRNKGNFPGRFSGRQFSNSRSEMNVSTLELGDSALYLCASSWTGTGGDEQYFGPGTRLTVT.